These T cell receptor beta chains were read from a single sample in a study of T cell repertoires in cytomegalovirus infection. TCRdb reanalysed the reads using MiXCR and keeps one entry per CDR3 protein. The data contain hundreds of thousands of distinct CDR3 sequences, roughly a third of them singletons. The antigens of these receptors remain unknown. The sequenced sample was cultured PBMCs, obtained from culture after CMV antigen stimulation. The receptor source for this set is a human donor in good health (CMV status not recorded). Some clones in this sample may be carry-over from other donors' samples. Both conserved end residues are part of each CDR3. The order of the fields is clone size, J gene, V gene, D gene, CDR3 DNA, CDR3 protein. A D gene is named only where the DNA matches it firmly. Clone size, where shown, is once, few, many, or a class for clones that have expanded.

clone_size: once; j_call: TRBJ1-2; v_call: TRBV7-4; d_call: TRBD1; cdr3_nt: TGTGCCAGCACCCCGAGGGGGACAGGCTATGGCTACACCTTC; cdr3_aa: CASTPRGTGYGYTF
clone_size: few; j_call: TRBJ2-1; v_call: TRBV7-9; d_call: -; cdr3_nt: TGTGCCAGCAGCTTAGTGCCGGGGGATGAGCAGTTCTTC; cdr3_aa: CASSLVPGDEQFF
clone_size: -; j_call: TRBJ2-5; v_call: TRBV11-2; d_call: TRBD2; cdr3_nt: TGTGCCAGCAGCAGACACCGAGGGCTAGCGGAAGAGACCCAGTACTTC; cdr3_aa: CASSRHRGLAEETQYF
clone_size: -; j_call: TRBJ1-3; v_call: TRBV7-8; d_call: -; cdr3_nt: TGTGCCAGCAGCTTAGAGTCAAGGAGGGGCAGCACCATATATTTT; cdr3_aa: CASSLESRRGSTIYF
clone_size: few; j_call: TRBJ2-5; v_call: TRBV7-2; d_call: -; cdr3_nt: TGTGCCAGCAGCTTAGGGTCGGAACGGGAGACCCAGTACTTC; cdr3_aa: CASSLGSERETQYF
clone_size: -; j_call: TRBJ1-2; v_call: TRBV7-2; d_call: -; cdr3_nt: TGTGCCAGCAGCTCAGACAGGCACTATGGCTACACCTTC; cdr3_aa: CASSSDRHYGYTF
clone_size: -; j_call: TRBJ2-1; v_call: TRBV19; d_call: -; cdr3_nt: TGTGCCAGCCGCCCCTTTGGGGCCCAGGGTGAGCAGTTCTTC; cdr3_aa: CASRPFGAQGEQFF
clone_size: -; j_call: TRBJ2-1; v_call: TRBV7-6; d_call: TRBD2; cdr3_nt: TGTGCCAGCAGCCCCCGGACTAGCGGGAGTGCTGAGCAGTTCTTC; cdr3_aa: CASSPRTSGSAEQFF
clone_size: -; j_call: TRBJ2-3; v_call: TRBV12-3/TRBV12-4; d_call: TRBD2; cdr3_nt: TGTGCCAGCAGTGTCGGGACTAGCGGGAGTGGGACAGATACGCAGTATTTT; cdr3_aa: CASSVGTSGSGTDTQYF
clone_size: many; j_call: TRBJ1-5; v_call: TRBV7-2; d_call: -; cdr3_nt: TGTGCCAGCAGCGAACAGGGAAGCAATCAGCCCCAGCATTTT; cdr3_aa: CASSEQGSNQPQHF
clone_size: many; j_call: TRBJ2-1; v_call: TRBV12-3/TRBV12-4; d_call: -; cdr3_nt: TGTGCCAGCAGTCCGCGGGCCCCCGCTGGGAATGAGCAGTTCTTC; cdr3_aa: CASSPRAPAGNEQFF
clone_size: -; j_call: TRBJ1-5; v_call: TRBV6-2/TRBV6-3; d_call: -; cdr3_nt: TGTGCCAGCAGTTACTCGAAGGGGGGAGGTCAGCCCCAGCATTTT; cdr3_aa: CASSYSKGGGQPQHF
clone_size: few; j_call: TRBJ1-1; v_call: TRBV12-3/TRBV12-4; d_call: -; cdr3_nt: TGTGCCGCCGGGGGGGGAGGGTCGGGCACTGAAGCTTTCTTT; cdr3_aa: CAAGGGGSGTEAFF
clone_size: -; j_call: TRBJ1-2; v_call: TRBV7-2; d_call: -; cdr3_nt: TGTGCCAGCAGCTCCGGGGGGGGAGTCTATGGCTACACCTTC; cdr3_aa: CASSSGGGVYGYTF
clone_size: many; j_call: TRBJ1-4; v_call: TRBV7-2; d_call: TRBD1; cdr3_nt: TGTGCCAGCAGCCCATGGACAGGGTCGAGCGAAAAACTGTTTTTT; cdr3_aa: CASSPWTGSSEKLFF
clone_size: -; j_call: TRBJ2-1; v_call: TRBV4-2; d_call: -; cdr3_nt: TGTGCCAGCAGCCAAAGCCTGTTCCGCTACAATGAGCAGTTCTTC; cdr3_aa: CASSQSLFRYNEQFF
clone_size: -; j_call: TRBJ1-2; v_call: TRBV7-2; d_call: -; cdr3_nt: TGTGCCAGCAGCTTAGCGTCGGATAACTATGGCTACACCTTC; cdr3_aa: CASSLASDNYGYTF
clone_size: -; j_call: TRBJ2-7; v_call: TRBV20-1; d_call: TRBD2; cdr3_nt: TGCAGTGCTAGTCCGCGACTAGCGGGAGGCTACGAGCAGTACTTC; cdr3_aa: CSASPRLAGGYEQYF
clone_size: -; j_call: TRBJ2-7; v_call: TRBV5-6; d_call: -; cdr3_nt: TGTGCCAGCAGCTTGATTGGGGCCGAGCAGTACTTC; cdr3_aa: CASSLIGAEQYF
clone_size: -; j_call: TRBJ2-3; v_call: TRBV20-1; d_call: -; cdr3_nt: TGCAGTGCTAGTAATTGGGCAGATACGCAGTATTTT; cdr3_aa: CSASNWADTQYF
clone_size: few; j_call: TRBJ2-5; v_call: TRBV6-2/TRBV6-3; d_call: TRBD1; cdr3_nt: TGTGCCAGCAGTTACGGGACAGGGGATCTGGAGACCCAGTACTTC; cdr3_aa: CASSYGTGDLETQYF
clone_size: few; j_call: TRBJ2-7; v_call: TRBV4-1; d_call: -; cdr3_nt: TGCGCCAGCAGCCTTCGGGACGGAACCTACGAGCAGTACTTC; cdr3_aa: CASSLRDGTYEQYF
clone_size: few; j_call: TRBJ1-5; v_call: TRBV20-1; d_call: -; cdr3_nt: TGCAGTGCTAGAGAAGGCGGGATTAGCAATCAGCCCCAGCATTTT; cdr3_aa: CSAREGGISNQPQHF
clone_size: -; j_call: TRBJ2-7; v_call: TRBV4-3; d_call: TRBD1; cdr3_nt: TGCGCCAGCAGCCCCGGTCCCGGGACAGGTTCCTACGAGCAGTACTTC; cdr3_aa: CASSPGPGTGSYEQYF
clone_size: -; j_call: TRBJ2-3; v_call: TRBV29-1; d_call: -; cdr3_nt: TGCAGCGCCCCTCGGGGCGGGAGCACAGATACGCAGTATTTT; cdr3_aa: CSAPRGGSTDTQYF
clone_size: -; j_call: TRBJ1-2; v_call: TRBV4-1; d_call: TRBD1; cdr3_nt: TGCGCCAGCAGCGCCCCAGGGGGAGTCTATGGCTACACCTTC; cdr3_aa: CASSAPGGVYGYTF
clone_size: -; j_call: TRBJ2-3; v_call: TRBV6-2/TRBV6-3; d_call: TRBD2; cdr3_nt: TGTGCCAGCAGTTACTCGCTAGCGGGAGCGCAGTATTTT; cdr3_aa: CASSYSLAGAQYF
clone_size: -; j_call: TRBJ2-2; v_call: TRBV5-4; d_call: -; cdr3_nt: TGTGCCAGCAGCTTGGAGTCAGGGAACACCGGGGAGCTGTTTTTT; cdr3_aa: CASSLESGNTGELFF
clone_size: -; j_call: TRBJ2-7; v_call: TRBV7-2; d_call: TRBD1; cdr3_nt: TGTGCCAGCAGCTCCGGACAGGGGAGCGCCTACGAGCAGTACTTC; cdr3_aa: CASSSGQGSAYEQYF
clone_size: -; j_call: TRBJ1-1; v_call: TRBV7-2; d_call: -; cdr3_nt: TGTGCCAGCAGCTCTGGGTCTGAAGCTTTCTTT; cdr3_aa: CASSSGSEAFF
clone_size: -; j_call: TRBJ2-1; v_call: TRBV2; d_call: TRBD2; cdr3_nt: TGTGCCAGCACCTTCCTGATAGCGGGGTCCTACAATGAGCAGTTCTTC; cdr3_aa: CASTFLIAGSYNEQFF
clone_size: few; j_call: TRBJ2-2; v_call: TRBV6-5; d_call: -; cdr3_nt: TGTGCCAGCAGTTCACTCACCGGGGAGCTGTTTTTT; cdr3_aa: CASSSLTGELFF
clone_size: many; j_call: TRBJ2-2; v_call: TRBV28; d_call: -; cdr3_nt: TGTGCCAGTAGCCCGGGACAGAACACCGGGGAGCTGTTTTTT; cdr3_aa: CASSPGQNTGELFF
clone_size: few; j_call: TRBJ1-4; v_call: TRBV7-6; d_call: TRBD1; cdr3_nt: TGTGCCAGCAGAGAATTTCAGGGGGGCGAAAAACTGTTTTTT; cdr3_aa: CASREFQGGEKLFF
clone_size: -; j_call: TRBJ2-1; v_call: TRBV4-3; d_call: TRBD2; cdr3_nt: TGCGCCAGCAGCCAAGATGGAAGCGCGGGGGGTGGGTACAATGAGCAGTTCTTC; cdr3_aa: CASSQDGSAGGGYNEQFF
clone_size: -; j_call: TRBJ1-5; v_call: TRBV10-3; d_call: TRBD1; cdr3_nt: TGTGCCATCAGTGAGTCCGACAGGGCGAGTCAGCCCCTGCATTTT; cdr3_aa: CAISESDRASQPLHF
clone_size: many; j_call: TRBJ1-5; v_call: TRBV7-2; d_call: -; cdr3_nt: TGTGCCAGCAGCGTGGACCACCATCAGCCCCAGCATTTT; cdr3_aa: CASSVDHHQPQHF
clone_size: once; j_call: TRBJ2-2; v_call: TRBV13; d_call: -; cdr3_nt: TGTGCCAGCGGCGGCGGGGAGCTGTTTTTT; cdr3_aa: CASGGGELFF
clone_size: few; j_call: TRBJ1-5; v_call: TRBV7-9; d_call: TRBD1; cdr3_nt: TGTGCCAGCAGCTTGGACGGACAGGGGGACTATCAGCCCCAGCATTTT; cdr3_aa: CASSLDGQGDYQPQHF
clone_size: few; j_call: TRBJ2-1; v_call: TRBV5-4; d_call: TRBD2; cdr3_nt: TGTGCCAGCAGAGGCCTAGATATGACGGGAGGGAGATACAATGAGCAGTTCTTC; cdr3_aa: CASRGLDMTGGRYNEQFF
clone_size: few; j_call: TRBJ2-4; v_call: TRBV5-4; d_call: TRBD2; cdr3_nt: TGTGCCAGCAGCTCCCCCACTAGCGAAAAAAACATTCAGTACTTC; cdr3_aa: CASSSPTSEKNIQYF
clone_size: -; j_call: TRBJ2-5; v_call: TRBV6-6; d_call: -; cdr3_nt: TGTGCCAGCAGCCGAGCGTATAGAGTGGAGACCCAGTACTTC; cdr3_aa: CASSRAYRVETQYF
clone_size: -; j_call: TRBJ1-2; v_call: TRBV25-1; d_call: -; cdr3_nt: TGTGCCAGCAGTGTGGATTACTATGGCTACACCTTC; cdr3_aa: CASSVDYYGYTF
clone_size: few; j_call: TRBJ1-2; v_call: TRBV6-5; d_call: -; cdr3_nt: TGTGCCAGCAGTTACGAGGGCTTCGGCTACACCTTC; cdr3_aa: CASSYEGFGYTF
clone_size: -; j_call: TRBJ2-6; v_call: TRBV19; d_call: TRBD1; cdr3_nt: TGTGCCAGCCAGGGACAGAATGCTGGGGCCAACGTCCTGACTTTC; cdr3_aa: CASQGQNAGANVLTF
clone_size: -; j_call: TRBJ1-3; v_call: TRBV12-3/TRBV12-4; d_call: -; cdr3_nt: TGTGCCAGCAGTTCTTTCCCCGCCGGTTCTGGAAACACCATATATTTT; cdr3_aa: CASSSFPAGSGNTIYF
clone_size: -; j_call: TRBJ2-5; v_call: TRBV4-1; d_call: -; cdr3_nt: TGCGCCAGCAGCCAAGGCTTGTCGGGGTACCAAGAGACCCAGTACTTC; cdr3_aa: CASSQGLSGYQETQYF
clone_size: many; j_call: TRBJ2-1; v_call: TRBV7-9; d_call: TRBD2; cdr3_nt: TGTGCCAGCAGCTTAGGACTAGCGATCGATGAGCAGTTCTTC; cdr3_aa: CASSLGLAIDEQFF
clone_size: many; j_call: TRBJ1-4; v_call: TRBV7-2; d_call: -; cdr3_nt: TGTGCCAGCAGCCCCGGTGGGAAGAATGAAAAACTGTTTTTT; cdr3_aa: CASSPGGKNEKLFF